The 8 T cell receptor beta chains given below trace back to one sample, sequenced in a study of identical twins. TCRdb ran MiXCR on the 5' RACE reads and lists one entry per CDR3 protein. The table lists 400,000 to 550,000 distinct CDR3 sequences, about 24% of them singletons. This sample was shared with a second study, whose subject was T cells expressing NK-cell markers.

What was sequenced was CD4+ T cells sorted from blood. The receptor source for this set is a woman under 30 in good health.

V and J are TRBV4-3 and TRBJ1-1; tentatively, D is TRBD1 (5 bases). The germline gives CDR1 LGHNA, CDR2 YSLEER. The CDR3 has 14 amino acids. The V end lost 5 bases, the J end lost 1 base, and 11 bases lay between the germline ends. Here the CDR3 DNA reads TGCGCCAGCAGCACGGACATACCGAACACTGAAGCTTTCTTT. As protein: CASSTDIPNTEAFF.

The CDR3 sequence is CATRRGGAWNQPQHF. DNA for the CDR3: TGTGCCACCCGCCGAGGTGGGGCTTGGAATCAGCCCCAGCATTTT. The V call is TRBV15, the J call TRBJ1-5, with D perhaps matching TRBD1 (5 bases). The CDR3 extends over 15 amino acids. Trimming pared 8 bases from V and 4 bases from J, leaving 18 bases between. Germline V gives CDR1 LNHNV, CDR2 YYDKDF (reference sequence).

This clonotype was seen a few times. The chain carries TRBV4-3 and TRBJ1-1; 8 bases map to TRBD1. This CDR3 is built from 14 residues. V dropped 3 bases and J dropped 4; count of bases not matched to a gene: 4. Germline V gives CDR1 LGHNA, CDR2 YSLEER. CDR3 sequence: CASSHLDRVTEAFF. CDR3 nucleotides: TGCGCCAGCAGCCACCTGGACAGGGTCACTGAAGCTTTCTTT.

The chain has TRBV11-2 and TRBJ2-3, with 12 bases aligning to TRBD2. Per the germline V gene, CDR1 is SGHAT and CDR2 is FQNNGV. This CDR3 has 18 residues. The trim removed 2 bases at V and 0 bases at J, leaving 6 bases unmatched. In DNA, the CDR3 is TGTGCCAGCAGCTTAAAACTAGCGGGGGGTACTAGCACAGATACGCAGTATTTT. It specifies CASSLKLAGGTSTDTQYF. The full variable domain, with the rest looked up from reference TRBV11-2 and TRBJ2-3, is EAGVAQSPRYKIIEKRQSVAFWCNPISGHATLYWYQQILGQGPKLLIQFQNNGVVDDSQLPKDRFSAERLKGVDSTLKIQPAKLEDSAVYLCASSLKLAGGTSTDTQYFGPGTRLTVL.

The chain uses TRBV4-1 and TRBJ2-7; possibly TRBD2 for D (7 bases). This CDR3 is 17 amino acids long. CDR1 and CDR2 (germline): MGHRA, YSYEKL. V was clipped by 0 bases and J by 0 bases, with 15 bases between them. The CDR3 region is CASSQDFRRGPSYEQYF. The CDR3 DNA sequence: TGCGCCAGCAGCCAAGACTTCAGGCGGGGGCCCTCCTACGAGCAGTACTTC.

This clonotype was observed a handful of times. Its ends do not fully match the called genes, so a read error is possible. The chain uses TRBV20-1 and TRBJ2-1, with D perhaps assigned TRBD1 or TRBD2 (5 bases each). The CDR3 has 13 amino acids. Per the germline V gene, CDR1 is DFQATT and CDR2 is SNEGSKA (reference sequence). CDR3 nucleotides: TGCAGTGCTGGGACGGACTCCGACAATGAGCAGTTCTTC. This sequence encodes CSAGTDSDNEQFF.

This rearrangement joins TRBV6-1 to TRBJ1-2; D uncertain. The CDR3 runs 16 residues. CDR1 and CDR2 from the germline V gene are MNHNS and SASEGT. Between the trimmed V and J ends, which lost 4 bases and 4 bases, there was a span of 19 bases. The CDR3 DNA reads as TGTGCCAGCAGTGCCATGTCCCAAATAGTGGGCTATGGCTACACCTTC. Translation: CASSAMSQIVGYGYTF.

In its sample, this clonotype was seen a few times. The V gene is TRBV5-1, the J gene TRBJ2-1, with a weak D call TRBD1 (6 bases). The ends were cut back, 4 bases at V and 2 bases at J, with 16 bases in the middle. There are 16 residues in the CDR3. Germline loops: CDR1 SGHRS, CDR2 YFSETQ. CDR3 residues: CASSASRDTTYNEQFF. The CDR3 DNA follows: TGCGCCAGCAGCGCCTCCCGGGACACGACCTACAATGAGCAGTTCTTC. The full variable domain, completed using reference TRBV5-1 and TRBJ2-1, is KAGVTQTPRYLIKTRGQQVTLSCSPISGHRSVSWYQQTPGQGLQFLFEYFSETQRNKGNFPGRFSGRQFSNSRSEMNVSTLELGDSALYLCASSASRDTTYNEQFFGPGTRLTVL.